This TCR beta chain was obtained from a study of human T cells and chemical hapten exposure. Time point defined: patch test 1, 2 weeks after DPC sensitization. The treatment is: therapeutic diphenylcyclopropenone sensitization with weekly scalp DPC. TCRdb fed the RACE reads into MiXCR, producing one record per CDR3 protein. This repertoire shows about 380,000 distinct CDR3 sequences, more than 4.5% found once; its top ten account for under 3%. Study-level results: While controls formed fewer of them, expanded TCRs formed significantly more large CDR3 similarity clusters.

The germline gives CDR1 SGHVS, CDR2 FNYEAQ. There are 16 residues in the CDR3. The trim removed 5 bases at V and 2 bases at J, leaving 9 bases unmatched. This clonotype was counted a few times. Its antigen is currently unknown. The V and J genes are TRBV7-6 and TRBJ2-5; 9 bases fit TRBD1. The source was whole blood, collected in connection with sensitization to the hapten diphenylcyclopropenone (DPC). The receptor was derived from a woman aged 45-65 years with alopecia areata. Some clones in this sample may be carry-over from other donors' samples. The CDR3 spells CASSPHSQGAQETQYF. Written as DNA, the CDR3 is TGTGCCAGCAGCCCACATTCACAGGGGGCTCAAGAGACCCAGTACTTC.